The rows below give T cell receptor beta chains drawn from one sample of a study of glioma-infiltrating T cells. MiXCR, applied by TCRdb to the multiplex PCR reads, yields one record per CDR3 protein. Of approximately 120,000 distinct CDR3 sequences in the sample, 25% are singletons; the top ten hold under 45%. Sequenced: glioma tissue, nonneoplastic brain tissue, or PBMCs (not recorded which). The source is a human donor with low-grade glioma or glioblastoma, undergoing nonglioma brain surgery, or in good health (not recorded which). Each CDR3 is given with its conserved first and last residue. The order of the fields is J gene, clone size, V gene, D gene, CDR3 DNA, CDR3 protein. D genes are given only for firm matches. Only part of the rows carry a size: once, few, many, or a class if the clone is expanded.

j_gene: TRBJ1-1; abundance: many; v_gene: TRBV6-2/TRBV6-3; d_gene: -; CDR3nt: TGTGCCAGCTCCAGGACAACCTTGAACACTGAAGCTTTCTTT; CDR3aa: CASSRTTLNTEAFF
j_gene: TRBJ2-7; abundance: many; v_gene: TRBV16; d_gene: -; CDR3nt: TGTGCCAGCAGCCCTTCCCCCGCCTACGAGCAGTACTTC; CDR3aa: CASSPSPAYEQYF
j_gene: TRBJ2-5; abundance: -; v_gene: TRBV20-1; d_gene: TRBD2; CDR3nt: TGCAGTGCTAGAGATCCTAGCGGGAGTCTAGAGACCCAGTACTTC; CDR3aa: CSARDPSGSLETQYF
j_gene: TRBJ1-3; abundance: many; v_gene: TRBV15; d_gene: -; CDR3nt: TGTGCCACCAGGGGAACGGCTGGAAACACCATATATTTT; CDR3aa: CATRGTAGNTIYF
j_gene: TRBJ2-6; abundance: many; v_gene: TRBV6-5; d_gene: -; CDR3nt: TGTGCCAGCAGTTACAGGGTTAGCTCTGGGGCCAACGTCCTGACTTTC; CDR3aa: CASSYRVSSGANVLTF
j_gene: TRBJ2-2; abundance: many; v_gene: TRBV4-2; d_gene: -; CDR3nt: TGTGCCAGCAGCCACGAAGCGGGCAGGGCGGACACCGGGGAGCTGTTTTTT; CDR3aa: CASSHEAGRADTGELFF
j_gene: TRBJ1-1; abundance: -; v_gene: TRBV5-1; d_gene: -; CDR3nt: TGCGCCAGCAGCTTCTTAGGCCCTGAAGCTTTCTTT; CDR3aa: CASSFLGPEAFF
j_gene: TRBJ2-1; abundance: many; v_gene: TRBV28; d_gene: -; CDR3nt: TGTGCCAGCAGTTTAGGGGCAGCCCCCTACAATGAGCAGTTCTTC; CDR3aa: CASSLGAAPYNEQFF
j_gene: TRBJ1-5; abundance: many; v_gene: TRBV19; d_gene: -; CDR3nt: TGTGCCAGTACCGAAGGGGAGCCCCAGCATTTT; CDR3aa: CASTEGEPQHF
j_gene: TRBJ1-5; abundance: -; v_gene: TRBV6-6; d_gene: -; CDR3nt: TGCGCCAGCACGCAGGGATCCAATCAGCCCCAGGATTTT; CDR3aa: CASTQGSNQPQDF
j_gene: TRBJ1-1; abundance: few; v_gene: TRBV15; d_gene: -; CDR3nt: TGTGCCACCAGCAGTTACCAGGGAACCACTGAAGCTTTCTTT; CDR3aa: CATSSYQGTTEAFF
j_gene: TRBJ1-5; abundance: many; v_gene: TRBV18; d_gene: TRBD1; CDR3nt: TGTGCCAGCTCACCCCTGGACAGGGGAAGTAATCAGCCCCAGCATTTT; CDR3aa: CASSPLDRGSNQPQHF
j_gene: TRBJ2-2; abundance: -; v_gene: TRBV6-1; d_gene: -; CDR3nt: TGTGCCAGCAGCCAGGACAGAAGCCCCACCGGGGAGCTGTTTTTT; CDR3aa: CASSQDRSPTGELFF
j_gene: TRBJ1-2; abundance: -; v_gene: TRBV19; d_gene: -; CDR3nt: TGTGCCAGTAGTATAGCCGAACAGATCCACTATGGCTACACCTTC; CDR3aa: CASSIAEQIHYGYTF
j_gene: TRBJ2-3; abundance: many; v_gene: TRBV7-6; d_gene: TRBD2; CDR3nt: TGTGCCAGCAGCTTAGTAGCGGGAGGGCTGGCAGATACGCAGTATTTT; CDR3aa: CASSLVAGGLADTQYF
j_gene: TRBJ2-6; abundance: few; v_gene: TRBV5-1; d_gene: TRBD1; CDR3nt: TGCGCCAGCAGCTTCTCTGGACAGGGCGGCAACGTCCTGACTTTC; CDR3aa: CASSFSGQGGNVLTF
j_gene: TRBJ1-2; abundance: many; v_gene: TRBV14; d_gene: -; CDR3nt: TGTGCCAGCAGCCAGGCTCAGGGTATTAACTATGGCTACACCTTC; CDR3aa: CASSQAQGINYGYTF
j_gene: TRBJ1-3; abundance: few; v_gene: TRBV18; d_gene: -; CDR3nt: TGTGCCAGCTCACCGGACTTCTCTGGAAACACCATATATTTT; CDR3aa: CASSPDFSGNTIYF
j_gene: TRBJ1-5; abundance: many; v_gene: TRBV5-1; d_gene: -; CDR3nt: TGCGCCAGCAGCTTGGAAGGGAGCCGTTATAGCAATCAGCCCCAGCATTTT; CDR3aa: CASSLEGSRYSNQPQHF
j_gene: TRBJ1-1; abundance: many; v_gene: TRBV4-3; d_gene: TRBD1; CDR3nt: TGCGCCAGCAGCCCCAGGGGGTCGGGCACTGAAGCTTTCTTT; CDR3aa: CASSPRGSGTEAFF
j_gene: TRBJ2-1; abundance: many; v_gene: TRBV29-1; d_gene: TRBD1; CDR3nt: TGCAGCGTTGAAGGGACAGGGAGATACAATGAGCAGTTCTTC; CDR3aa: CSVEGTGRYNEQFF
j_gene: TRBJ2-1; abundance: many; v_gene: TRBV19; d_gene: TRBD1; CDR3nt: TGTGCCAGTAAACTCGGGACAGGGAAGTTGGGTGAGCAGTTCTTC; CDR3aa: CASKLGTGKLGEQFF
j_gene: TRBJ1-2; abundance: many; v_gene: TRBV7-9; d_gene: -; CDR3nt: TGTGCCAGCAGCTTAGGTCCCAGATTAGGCACCTTC; CDR3aa: CASSLGPRLGTF
j_gene: TRBJ2-7; abundance: few; v_gene: TRBV7-9; d_gene: TRBD1; CDR3nt: TGTGCCAGCAGCCAAGAAAGACAGGGAAACGAGCAGTACTTC; CDR3aa: CASSQERQGNEQYF
j_gene: TRBJ1-2; abundance: many; v_gene: TRBV15; d_gene: -; CDR3nt: TGTGCCACCAGCAGAGTTTTATTCTTCGATGGCTACACCTTC; CDR3aa: CATSRVLFFDGYTF
j_gene: TRBJ1-4; abundance: few; v_gene: TRBV5-1; d_gene: -; CDR3nt: TGCGCCAGCAGCTTGGCCACAGGGTATAATGAAAAACTGTTTTTT; CDR3aa: CASSLATGYNEKLFF
j_gene: TRBJ2-7; abundance: -; v_gene: TRBV29-1; d_gene: TRBD2; CDR3nt: TGCAGCGGCACTTCCGGGACTAGCGGCTCCTACGAGCAGTACTTC; CDR3aa: CSGTSGTSGSYEQYF